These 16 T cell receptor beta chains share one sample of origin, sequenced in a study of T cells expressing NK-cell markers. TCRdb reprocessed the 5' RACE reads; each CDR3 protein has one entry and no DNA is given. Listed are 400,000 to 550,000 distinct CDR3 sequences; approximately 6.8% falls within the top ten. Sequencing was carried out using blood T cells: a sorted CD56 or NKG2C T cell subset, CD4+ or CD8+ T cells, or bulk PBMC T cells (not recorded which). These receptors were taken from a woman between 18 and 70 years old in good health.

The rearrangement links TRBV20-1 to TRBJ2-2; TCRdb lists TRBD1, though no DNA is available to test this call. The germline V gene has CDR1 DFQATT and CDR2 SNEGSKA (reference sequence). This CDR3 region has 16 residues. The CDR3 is CSARDAGQGDTGELFF.

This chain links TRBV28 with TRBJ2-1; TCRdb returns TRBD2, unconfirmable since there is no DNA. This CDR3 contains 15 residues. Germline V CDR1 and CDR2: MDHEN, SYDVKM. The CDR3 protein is CASSLPSGSLGEQFF.

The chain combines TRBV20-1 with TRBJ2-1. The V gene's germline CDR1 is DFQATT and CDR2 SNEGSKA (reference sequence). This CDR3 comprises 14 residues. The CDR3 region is CSASRSLAYNEQFF.

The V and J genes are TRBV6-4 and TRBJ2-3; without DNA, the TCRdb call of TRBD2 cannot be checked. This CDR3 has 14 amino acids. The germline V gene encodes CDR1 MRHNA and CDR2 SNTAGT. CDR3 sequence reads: CATAEGSSADTQYF.

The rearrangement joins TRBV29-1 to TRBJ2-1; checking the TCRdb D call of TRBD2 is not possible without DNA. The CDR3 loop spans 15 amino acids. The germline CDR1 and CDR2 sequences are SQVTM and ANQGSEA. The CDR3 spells CSVEGTSGESDEQFF.

CDR3 protein: CAISPGQRDTQYF. The V call is TRBV15, the J call TRBJ2-3; TCRdb returns TRBD1, unconfirmable since there is no DNA. Germline V gene lookup returns CDR1 LNHNV and CDR2 YYDKDF (reference sequence). The CDR3 spans 13 residues.

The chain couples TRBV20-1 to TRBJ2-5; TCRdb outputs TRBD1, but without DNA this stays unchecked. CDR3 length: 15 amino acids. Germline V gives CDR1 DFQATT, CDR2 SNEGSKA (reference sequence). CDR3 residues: CSARDWAGGQETQYF.

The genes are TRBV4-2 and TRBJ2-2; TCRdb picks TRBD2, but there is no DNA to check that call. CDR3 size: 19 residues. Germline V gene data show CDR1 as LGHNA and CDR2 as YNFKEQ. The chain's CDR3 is CASSSTGQGLAGGHGELFF.

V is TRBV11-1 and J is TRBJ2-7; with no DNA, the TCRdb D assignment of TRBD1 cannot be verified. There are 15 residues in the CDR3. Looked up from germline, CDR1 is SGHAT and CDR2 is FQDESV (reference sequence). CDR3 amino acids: CASSLSRDRVLEQYF.

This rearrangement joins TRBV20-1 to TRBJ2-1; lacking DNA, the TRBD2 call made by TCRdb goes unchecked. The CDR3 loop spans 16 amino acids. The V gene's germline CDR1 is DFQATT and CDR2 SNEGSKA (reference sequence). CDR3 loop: CSAPSRRRTSGREQFF.

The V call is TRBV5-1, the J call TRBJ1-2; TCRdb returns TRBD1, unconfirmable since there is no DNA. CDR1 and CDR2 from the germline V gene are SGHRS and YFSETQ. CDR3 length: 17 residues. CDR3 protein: CASSIGTGGVLNYGYTF.

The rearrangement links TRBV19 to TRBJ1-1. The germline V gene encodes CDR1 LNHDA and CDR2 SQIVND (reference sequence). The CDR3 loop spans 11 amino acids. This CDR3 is CASLANTEAFF.

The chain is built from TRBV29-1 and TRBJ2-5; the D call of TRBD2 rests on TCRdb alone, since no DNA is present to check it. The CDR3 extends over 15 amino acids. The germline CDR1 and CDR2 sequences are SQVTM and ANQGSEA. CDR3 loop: CSVPGLAGGPWTQYF.

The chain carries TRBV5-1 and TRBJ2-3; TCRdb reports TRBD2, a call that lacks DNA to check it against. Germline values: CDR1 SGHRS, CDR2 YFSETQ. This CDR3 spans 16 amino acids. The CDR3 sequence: CASSPNSGRATDTQYF.

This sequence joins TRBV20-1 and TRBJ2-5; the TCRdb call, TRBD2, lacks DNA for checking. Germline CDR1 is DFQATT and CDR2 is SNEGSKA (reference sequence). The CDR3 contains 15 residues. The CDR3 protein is CSARGLAGARETQYF.

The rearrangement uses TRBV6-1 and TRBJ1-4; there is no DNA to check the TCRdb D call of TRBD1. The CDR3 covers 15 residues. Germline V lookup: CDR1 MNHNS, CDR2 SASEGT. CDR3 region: CASSPRTSSYEKLFF.